This T cell receptor beta chain was identified during a study of spatial heterogeneity in lung cancer. Across the study: Compared with alpha-chain sequences, beta-chain sequences were consistently detected in greater numbers.

MiXCR, run by TCRdb on the 5' RACE reads, gives a single entry per CDR3 protein. The sample consists of around 110,000 distinct CDR3 sequences, 12% of them appearing once. Time point meaning: blood at routine non-recurrence follow-up after resection. The study sequenced unsorted whole RNA from tumor, nontumor lung or frozen PBMC. CDR3 length: 14 residues. The germline CDR1 and CDR2 sequences are SEHNR and FQNEAQ (reference sequence). Trimming left V 4 bases short and J 6 bases short, with 15 bases between. Ten or more counts support this clonotype. The sequencing used PBMCs, collected at follow-up. This rearrangement joins TRBV7-9 to TRBJ1-2, with D possibly being TRBD1 (5 bases). This clonotype was obtained from a male donor with early-stage non-small cell lung cancer. The CDR3 protein is CASSSYRDLNGYTF. CDR3 bases: TGTGCCAGCAGCTCCTACCGGGACCTAAATGGCTACACCTTC.